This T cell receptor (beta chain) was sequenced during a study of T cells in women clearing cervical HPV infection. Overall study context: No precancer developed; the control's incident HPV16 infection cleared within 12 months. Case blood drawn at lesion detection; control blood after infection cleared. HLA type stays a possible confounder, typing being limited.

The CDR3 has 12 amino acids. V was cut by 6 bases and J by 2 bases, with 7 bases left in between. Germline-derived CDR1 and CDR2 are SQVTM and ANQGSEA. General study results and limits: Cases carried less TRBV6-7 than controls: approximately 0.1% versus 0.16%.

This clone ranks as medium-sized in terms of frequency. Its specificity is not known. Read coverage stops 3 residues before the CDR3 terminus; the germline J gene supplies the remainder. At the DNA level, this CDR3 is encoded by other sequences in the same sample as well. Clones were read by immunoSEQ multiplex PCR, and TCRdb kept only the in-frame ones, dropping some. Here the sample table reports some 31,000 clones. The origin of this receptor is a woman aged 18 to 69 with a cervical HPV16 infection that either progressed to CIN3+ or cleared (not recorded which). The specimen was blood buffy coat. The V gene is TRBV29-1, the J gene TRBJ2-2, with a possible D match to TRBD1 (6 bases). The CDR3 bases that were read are TGCAGCGTGGGGACAAACACCGGGGAG. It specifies CSVGTNTGE. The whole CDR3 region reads CSVGTNTGELFF.